This T cell receptor (beta chain) appears in the sequencing data of a study of T cells in narcolepsy. A note on this clone: The same CDR3 arises from other DNA sequences in this sample as well.

TCRdb's copy holds only in-frame clones and misses some; the assay was immunoSEQ multiplex PCR. Of 32,000 or so clones listed, roughly 80% were seen once; the top ten hold roughly 4%. This clonotype was sampled from a human donor in good health. The sequencing input was memory (CD45RA-) CD4+ T cells from blood.

The CDR3 reads CASSQGLGYEQYF. The CDR3 nucleotides read TGTGCCAGCAGCCAGGGACTAGGGTACGAGCAGTACTTC. The chain joins TRBV4-2 to TRBJ2-7; 8 nucleotides line up with TRBD2. The trim removed 3 bases at V and 4 bases at J, leaving 2 bases unmatched. Germline V gene data show CDR1 as LGHNA and CDR2 as YNFKEQ. CDR3 size: 13 residues.